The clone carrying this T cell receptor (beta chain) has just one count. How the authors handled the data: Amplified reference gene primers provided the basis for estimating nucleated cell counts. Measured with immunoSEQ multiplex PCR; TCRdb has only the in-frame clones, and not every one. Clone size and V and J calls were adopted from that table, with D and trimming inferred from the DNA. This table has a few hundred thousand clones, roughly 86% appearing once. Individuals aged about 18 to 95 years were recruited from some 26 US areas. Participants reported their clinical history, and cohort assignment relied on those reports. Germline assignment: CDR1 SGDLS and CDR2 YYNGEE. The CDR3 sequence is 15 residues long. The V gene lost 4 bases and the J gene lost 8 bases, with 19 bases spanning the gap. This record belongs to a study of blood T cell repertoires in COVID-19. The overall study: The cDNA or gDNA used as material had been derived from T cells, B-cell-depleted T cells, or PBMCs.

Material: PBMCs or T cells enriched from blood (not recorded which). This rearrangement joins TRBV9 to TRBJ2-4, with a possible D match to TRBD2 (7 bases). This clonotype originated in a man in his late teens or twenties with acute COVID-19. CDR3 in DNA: TGTGCCAGCAGCCCCCGAGGGGGGGCGGGGGACATTCAGTACTTC. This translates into CASSPRGGAGDIQYF.